Listed below are T cell receptor beta chains from one sample, sequenced in a study of blood T cell repertoires in COVID-19. Using immunoSEQ multiplex PCR, the repertoire was profiled, and TCRdb retains in-frame clones only, with some absent. The table shows about 210,000 clones, with around 80% occurring only once. The sample taken for sequencing was peripheral blood. Receptors originate from a woman aged 40 to 55 with acute or convalescent COVID-19. Each CDR3 is given with its conserved first and last residue. D genes are given only for firm matches. Some rows mark clone size as missing; the rest say once, few, many or name a class of expanded clone.

D gene	V gene	J gene	clone size	CDR3 protein	CDR3 DNA
-	TRBV6-5	TRBJ2-7	-	CASSGSLAGEQYF	TGTGCCAGCAGCGGGAGTCTCGCCGGCGAGCAGTACTTC
-	TRBV27	TRBJ1-1	-	CASSLLEPNTEAFF	TGTGCCAGCAGTTTATTGGAGCCAAACACTGAAGCTTTCTTT
TRBD1	TRBV19	TRBJ2-7	few	CASSIGQGKQYF	TGTGCCAGTAGTATAGGACAGGGCAAGCAGTACTTC
-	TRBV5-1	TRBJ1-6	-	CASSFNNSPLHF	TGCGCCAGCAGCTTTAATAATTCACCCCTCCACTTT
TRBD2	TRBV11-3	TRBJ2-5	-	CASSLGTSGNQETQYF	TGTGCCAGCAGCTTAGGAACTAGCGGGAATCAAGAGACCCAGTACTTC
-	TRBV11-3	TRBJ2-1	-	CASSPESGSYNEQFF	TGTGCCAGCAGCCCCGAGAGCGGTTCCTACAATGAGCAGTTCTTC
TRBD1	TRBV6-5	TRBJ2-7	-	CASWGQGANEQYF	TGTGCCAGCTGGGGACAGGGGGCCAACGAGCAGTACTTC
-	TRBV7-3	TRBJ2-1	-	CASSGGPGTNEQFF	TGTGCCAGCAGCGGAGGGCCCGGTACCAATGAGCAGTTCTTC
-	TRBV25-1	TRBJ1-5	-	CASRPDISNQPQHF	TGTGCCAGCAGGCCGGACATTAGCAATCAGCCCCAGCATTTT
TRBD2	TRBV6-2/TRBV6-3	TRBJ2-7	many	CASSLGTSGAYEQYF	TGTGCCAGCAGTCTGGGGACTAGCGGAGCCTACGAGCAGTACTTC
TRBD1	TRBV20-1	TRBJ2-7	-	CSASPSGTGRSEQYF	TGCAGTGCTAGTCCTTCCGGGACAGGCCGCTCCGAGCAGTACTTC
TRBD1	TRBV9	TRBJ2-2	few	CASSISSGQPNTGELFF	TGTGCCAGCAGCATTTCTTCGGGACAGCCGAACACCGGGGAGCTGTTTTTT
-	TRBV3-1/TRBV3-2	TRBJ1-2	once	CASKPRQENGYTF	TGTGCCAGCAAACCGAGACAGGAAAATGGCTACACCTTC
TRBD1	TRBV19	TRBJ2-3	-	CASSIETGVGTDTQYF	TGTGCCAGTAGTATAGAGACAGGGGTTGGGACAGATACGCAGTATTTT
TRBD1	TRBV25-1	TRBJ1-2	few	CASSEEGTGSNYGYTF	TGTGCCAGCAGTGAAGAAGGGACAGGTTCTAACTATGGCTACACCTTC
-	TRBV5-5	TRBJ1-6	-	CASSYTAGNSPLHF	TGTGCCAGCAGCTATACAGCCGGCAATTCACCCCTCCACTTT
-	TRBV9	TRBJ2-1	once	CASSVTPGQGGEQFF	TGTGCCAGCAGCGTTACCCCGGGACAAGGGGGTGAGCAGTTCTTC
TRBD1	TRBV5-1	TRBJ2-7	-	CASSDPTGSGSHEQYF	TGCGCCAGCAGCGACCCGACAGGGTCGGGTTCGCACGAGCAGTACTTC
-	TRBV25-1	TRBJ2-7	-	CASSELGTLSYEQYF	TGTGCCAGCAGTGAACTTGGGACACTCTCCTACGAGCAGTACTTC
-	TRBV19	TRBJ1-1	once	CASSPRLRTEAFF	TGTGCCAGTAGTCCCCGGCTGCGGACTGAAGCTTTCTTT
-	TRBV5-5	TRBJ1-4	-	CASSSSGATNEKLFF	TGTGCCAGCAGTTCCTCTGGGGCGACTAATGAAAAACTGTTTTTT
TRBD1	TRBV5-1	TRBJ2-1	-	CASSGTDRGYNEQFF	TGCGCCAGCAGCGGAACAGACAGGGGGTACAATGAGCAGTTCTTC
-	TRBV5-1	TRBJ1-1	-	CASSPYRSLQTEAFF	TGCGCCAGCAGCCCTTATCGCTCCTTACAGACTGAAGCTTTCTTT
TRBD2	TRBV19	TRBJ2-3	-	CASSPLRTSGGRGDTQYF	TGTGCCAGTAGTCCCCTGCGGACTAGCGGAGGGAGGGGGGATACGCAGTATTTT